These 30 T cell receptor beta chains were sequenced from one sample in a study of blood T cell repertoires in COVID-19. The table came from immunoSEQ multiplex PCR; TCRdb's copy has only in-frame clones and leaves some out. The sample includes about 340,000 clones, more than 75% of them seen just once. The sequencing sample was made of peripheral blood. The origin of the receptors is a woman aged 45-59 years with COVID-19, enrolled during active disease.

The rearrangement uses TRBV10-3 and TRBJ1-1, with TRBD1 as a possible D gene (6 bases). The CDR3 loop spans 15 amino acids. V lost 0 bases, J lost 2 bases, and 10 bases lay in between. In germline, CDR1 is ENHRY, CDR2 SYGVKD. CDR3 sequence reads: CAISESTGGNTEAFF. DNA for the CDR3: TGTGCCATCAGTGAGTCGACAGGCGGTAACACTGAAGCTTTCTTT.

This clone was counted only a few times. This chain links TRBV7-3 with TRBJ2-2; D possibly corresponds to TRBD2 (6 bases). V was trimmed by 0 bases and J by 7 bases, leaving 18 bases between them. The CDR3 extends over 17 amino acids. CDR1 is SGHTA and CDR2 is FQGTGA in the germline V gene. The CDR3 DNA follows: TGTGCCAGCAGCTTAACCCCGGGACTGGAGGGAAGCGGGGAGCTGTTTTTT. Residues: CASSLTPGLEGSGELFF.

The chain recombines TRBV27 with TRBJ1-3; maybe TRBD1 (5 bases). The germline V gene encodes CDR1 MNHEY and CDR2 SMNVEV (reference sequence). V lost 0 bases to trimming and J lost 2 bases, with 8 bases between them. The CDR3 runs to 15 residues. CDR3 protein: CASSLSLGPGNTIYF. The CDR3 DNA is TGTGCCAGCAGTTTATCGTTGGGGCCTGGAAACACCATATATTTT.

This sequence joins TRBV18 and TRBJ2-2; 8 bases align to TRBD2. V shed 3 bases and J 7 bases; nucleotides not matched to a gene: 10. Germline values: CDR1 KGHSH, CDR2 LQKENI. The CDR3 extends over 16 amino acids. The chain's CDR3 is CASSPNSGRGVGELFF. Here the CDR3 DNA reads TGTGCCAGCTCACCCAACAGCGGGAGAGGAGTCGGGGAGCTGTTTTTT.

V and J are TRBV4-1 and TRBJ2-3, with TRBD2 identical over 10 bases. CDR3 length: 14 amino acids. Germline V CDR1 and CDR2: MGHRA, YSYEKL. V was clipped by 2 bases and J by 13 bases; unmatched bases: 9. CDR3 residues: CASSQLPRTSGKYF. CDR3 sequence (DNA): TGCGCCAGCAGCCAACTCCCGAGAACTAGCGGGAAGTATTTT.

The V and J genes are TRBV29-1 and TRBJ1-2, with D possibly TRBD1 on 6 matching bases. The germline CDR1 and CDR2 sequences are SQVTM and ANQGSEA. CDR3 size: 13 residues. V lost 4 bases and J 3 bases, leaving 12 bases between the germline ends. The CDR3 here is CSVARGSDYGYTF. The CDR3 coding sequence is TGCAGCGTTGCCAGGGGCAGCGACTATGGCTACACCTTC.

The V and J genes are TRBV5-5 and TRBJ2-5, with a tentative D call TRBD1 (7 bases). In germline, CDR1 is SGHKS, CDR2 YYEKEE (reference sequence). Trimming stripped 7 bases from V and 5 bases from J, with 21 bases between. CDR3 length equals 15 residues. The CDR3 DNA follows: TGTGCCAGCGGCAAGCTTGGGGCAGGGGGGGAGACCCAGTACTTC. Amino acids: CASGKLGAGGETQYF.

This clone occurred a few times. CDR3 residues: CASSLRTGSGNQPQHF. Here the CDR3 DNA reads TGTGCCAGTAGTCTGCGGACAGGGTCGGGCAATCAGCCCCAGCATTTT. The gene calls are TRBV19 and TRBJ1-5; 8 nucleotides match TRBD1. The CDR3 contains 16 residues. V shed 5 bases and J 2 bases; nucleotides not matched to a gene: 8. Germline assignment: CDR1 LNHDA and CDR2 SQIVND (reference sequence).

Note on this clone: Other DNA sequences of this sample code for an identical CDR3. The V gene is TRBV6-6, the J gene TRBJ2-2; D remains ambiguous. CDR3 length: 13 residues. CDR1 is MNHNY, CDR2 SVGAGI, per germline (reference sequence). V dropped 0 bases and J dropped 6 bases, with 5 bases sitting between them. The CDR3 DNA is TGTGCCAGCAGTTACTCCTCTCCCGGGGAGCTGTTTTTT. As protein: CASSYSSPGELFF.

The chain uses TRBV15 and TRBJ2-2; D might be TRBD1 (6 bases). This CDR3 is built from 14 residues. The germline V gene has CDR1 LNHNV and CDR2 YYDKDF (reference sequence). V was pared by 1 base and J by 6 bases, with 9 bases between. The CDR3 nucleotides are TGTGCCACCAGCAGAGTCCGACAGGCCGGGGAGCTGTTTTTT. This codes for CATSRVRQAGELFF.

This CDR3 is CASSLSPPSHRGNQPQHF. The CDR3 DNA sequence: TGTGCCAGCAGTTTATCCCCACCGTCCCACAGGGGTAATCAGCCCCAGCATTTT. This chain uses TRBV27 with TRBJ1-5; 7 bases map to TRBD1. The germline CDR1 and CDR2 sequences are MNHEY and SMNVEV (reference sequence). This CDR3 contains 18 residues. V trimming: 0 bases; J trimming: 4 bases; junction bases outside the gene matches: 12.

V gene TRBV18 combines with J gene TRBJ1-1; maybe TRBD1 (6 bases). Per the germline V gene, CDR1 is KGHSH and CDR2 is LQKENI. V gave up 4 bases and J gave up 1 base, with 7 bases separating them. The CDR3 length is 13 residues. DNA of the CDR3: TGTGCCAGCTCACGGGGACAGAACACTGAAGCTTTCTTT. As protein: CASSRGQNTEAFF.

The chain employs TRBV4-3 and TRBJ2-2; D gene unclear. Germline CDR1 reads LGHNA; CDR2 reads YSLEER. Trimming pared 4 bases from V and 2 bases from J, leaving 14 bases between. There are 16 residues in the CDR3. In DNA, the CDR3 is TGCGCCAGCAGCCGAACCCAACAGAGTAACACCGGGGAGCTGTTTTTT. Translating it yields CASSRTQQSNTGELFF.

The chain is built from TRBV6-5 and TRBJ2-7, with unresolved D. Germline CDR1 and CDR2: MNHEY and SVGAGI. CDR3 length equals 13 residues. Trimming stripped 4 bases from V and 3 bases from J, with 10 bases between. CDR3 protein: CASSFIYDYEQYF. The CDR3 DNA sequence: TGTGCCAGCAGTTTCATCTATGACTACGAGCAGTACTTC.

The rearrangement links TRBV7-9 to TRBJ2-7, with 11 positions matching TRBD1. The germline gives CDR1 SEHNR, CDR2 FQNEAQ (reference sequence). V lost 4 bases, J lost 0 bases, and 2 bases stayed unmatched. The CDR3 sequence is 15 residues long. This CDR3 reads CASSYGQGASYEQYF. CDR3 sequence (DNA): TGTGCCAGCAGCTACGGACAGGGGGCCTCCTACGAGCAGTACTTC.

This rearrangement joins TRBV29-1 to TRBJ1-1; maybe TRBD1 (5 bases). Per the germline V gene, CDR1 is SQVTM and CDR2 is ANQGSEA. The V gene lost 4 bases and the J gene lost 5 bases, with 11 bases spanning the gap. The CDR3 sequence is 12 residues long. In nucleotides, the CDR3 is TGCAGCGTTGTCCCAGGGTATACTGAAGCTTTCTTT. Its translation is CSVVPGYTEAFF.

The chain couples TRBV9 to TRBJ2-1; the match to TRBD2 covers 9 bases. This CDR3 contains 16 residues. Unmatched junction bases numbered 8, after V lost 3 bases and J lost 4 bases. From germline, CDR1 is SGDLS and CDR2 YYNGEE. The CDR3 protein is CASSGAGGRAYNEQFF. CDR3 bases: TGTGCCAGCAGCGGCGCGGGGGGGAGGGCTTACAATGAGCAGTTCTTC.

The gene calls are TRBV2 and TRBJ2-7; 7 bases fit TRBD1. V was pared by 3 bases and J by 4 bases, with 6 bases of the junction left unmatched. The CDR3 totals 14 residues. Germline CDR1 is SNHLY and CDR2 is FYNNEI. The CDR3 coding sequence is TGTGCCAGCAGTGACGTAGGGGGCTGGTACGAGCAGTACTTC. It translates to CASSDVGGWYEQYF.

The chain has TRBV4-2 and TRBJ1-4; D gene unclear. CDR1 is LGHNA, CDR2 YNFKEQ, per germline. V dropped 0 bases and J dropped 8 bases, with 10 bases sitting between them. The CDR3 runs 14 residues. The DNA of the CDR3 is TGTGCCAGCAGCCAAGAGGGAGGAAAGGAAAAACTGTTTTTT. Its protein is CASSQEGGKEKLFF.

The rearrangement joins TRBV27 to TRBJ1-6, with TRBD1 matching over 9 bases. CDR3 size: 15 residues. The junction had 4 bases not matched to a gene; V was cut back by 3 bases and J by 7 bases. Germline CDR1 and CDR2: MNHEY and SMNVEV (reference sequence). DNA for the CDR3: TGTGCCAGCAGTTTGGGACAGGGAAGGAATTCACCCCTCCACTTT. Protein product: CASSLGQGRNSPLHF.

The chain uses TRBV3-1 (or the pseudogene TRBV3-2) and TRBJ1-2; 9 bases are shared with TRBD1. This CDR3 is 13 amino acids long. Germline V gives CDR1 LGHDT, CDR2 YNNKEL (reference sequence). V dropped 4 bases and J dropped 8; count of bases not matched to a gene: 5. CDR3 DNA sequence: TGTGCCAGCAGCCCCGGGACAGGGAAAGGCTACACCTTC. Amino acid sequence: CASSPGTGKGYTF.

This clone was recorded only once. J is TRBJ2-1 and V is TRBV18, with 8 bases identical to TRBD2. Trimming cost V 5 bases and J 7 bases; bases outside gene matches: 25. Germline V gene data show CDR1 as KGHSH and CDR2 as LQKENI. CDR3 length: 20 amino acids. In DNA form, the CDR3 reads TGTGCCAGCTCATCTCGTATACAAGGACTAGCTTGGGCGGGAGTTAATGAGCAGTTCTTC. The encoded protein is CASSSRIQGLAWAGVNEQFF.

The rearrangement links TRBV30 to TRBJ2-3; possible D gene TRBD2, 6 bases. The V end was cut by 4 bases, the J end by 4 bases, with 12 bases between. The V gene's germline CDR1 is GTSNPN and CDR2 SVGIG (reference sequence). CDR3 length: 13 residues. The CDR3 DNA reads as TGTGCCTGGAATGGCGCTAGCGCAGATACGCAGTATTTT. Encoded protein: CAWNGASADTQYF.

The chain combines TRBV30 with TRBJ2-2; D is unclear. The CDR3 covers 15 residues. Germline loops: CDR1 GTSNPN, CDR2 SVGIG (reference sequence). V shed 3 bases and J shed 1 base, with 12 bases lying between them. The CDR3 DNA sequence: TGTGCCTGGAGGGAGTGGCGGCGGAACACCGGGGAGCTGTTTTTT. Translating it yields CAWREWRRNTGELFF.

This clone has only one observation. V gene TRBV7-7 combines with J gene TRBJ2-1, with TRBD2 matching over 13 bases. The ends lost 5 bases at V and 9 bases at J; junction bases unmatched: 7. The germline V gene encodes CDR1 SSHAT and CDR2 FNYEAQ (reference sequence). The CDR3 is made up of 15 amino acids. The CDR3 DNA reads as TGTGCCAGCAGCCTGGGACTAGCGGGATTGGGTGAGCAGTTCTTC. Translation gives CASSLGLAGLGEQFF.

This chain links TRBV25-1 with TRBJ1-1; D may be TRBD1 (5 bases). Per the germline V gene, CDR1 is MGHDK and CDR2 is SYGVNS. The CDR3 consists of 13 residues. V was shortened by 7 bases and J by 0 bases, with 9 bases between the two germline ends. CDR3 coding DNA: TGTGCCAGCACGGCAGGGTTGAACACTGAAGCTTTCTTT. Protein: CASTAGLNTEAFF.

This clone was found once. The V gene is TRBV11-3, the J gene TRBJ2-2; the D gene is possibly TRBD1 (6 bases). Trimming left V 2 bases short and J 2 bases short, with 12 bases between. This CDR3 comprises 16 residues. Germline loops: CDR1 SGHNT, CDR2 YENEEA. Here the CDR3 reads CASSLLGTLNTGELFF. DNA of the CDR3: TGTGCCAGCAGCTTATTAGGGACACTTAACACCGGGGAGCTGTTTTTT.

The chain is built from TRBV2 and TRBJ1-5; D unresolved. V was clipped by 6 bases and J by 0 bases, with 6 bases between them. The CDR3 runs 13 residues. Per germline, CDR1 SNHLY and CDR2 FYNNEI. CDR3 DNA: TGTGCCAGCAGACCAGATAGCAATCAGCCCCAGCATTTT. Protein product: CASRPDSNQPQHF.

This clone was seen a handful of times. The chain carries TRBV6-4 and TRBJ2-2; 8 bases match TRBD2. J gave up 1 base and V 8 bases, and 3 bases lay outside the gene matches. Germline V CDR1 and CDR2: MRHNA, SNTAGT. The CDR3 length is 14 residues. DNA for the CDR3: TGTGCCAGCTTTACTAGCGGGAACACCGGGGAGCTGTTTTTT. It encodes CASFTSGNTGELFF.

V usage is TRBV25-1 and J usage is TRBJ2-1; D unclear. The germline V gene encodes CDR1 MGHDK and CDR2 SYGVNS. The CDR3 totals 16 residues. Trimming removed 0 bases at V and 5 bases at J, with 14 bases between. The CDR3 bases are TGTGCCAGCAGTGAATATCGTTTGGAGACCAACAATGAGCAGTTCTTC. Amino acids: CASSEYRLETNNEQFF.